This T cell receptor (beta chain) was sequenced for a study of CD8+ T cells in alopecia areata. Trimming took 5 bases from V and 7 from J, leaving 22 bases between them. The CDR3 runs to 16 residues. CDR1 is SGHAT, CDR2 FQDESV, per germline (reference sequence). Treatment defined: oral pan-JAK inhibitor, 5-10 mg twice daily. Both peripheral blood and punch biopsies of lesional scalp skin were obtained from patients who had alopecia areata. Extracted RNA was reverse transcribed into cDNA, the sequencing template. Data came from immunoSEQ multiplex PCR; TCRdb stores just in-frame clones and leaves some out. The table shows under 7,500 clones, with approximately 71% occurring only once.

The sample here was skin, taken at week 4, from a patient treated with tofacitinib. The V and J genes are TRBV11-1 and TRBJ2-3; the D gene could be TRBD1 or TRBD2 (6 bases each). This sequence was found in a human donor with alopecia areata. CDR3 residues: CASSQTSLGGANTQYF. CDR3 bases: TGTGCCAGCAGCCAGACCTCCCTCGGGGGCGCAAATACGCAGTATTTT.